The present entry profiles one TCR beta chain with its context. Germline loops: CDR1 SGHTA, CDR2 FQGTGA. V trimming: 5 bases; J trimming: 2 bases; junction bases outside the gene matches: 8. The CDR3 is 15 residues long. Profiling relied on immunoSEQ multiplex PCR, and the TCRdb table lists in-frame clones only, not all of them. In the table there are around 150,000 clones, around 85% of which are singletons. The source of the sample is a study of blood T cell repertoires in COVID-19. Study details: From the United States, Italy and Spain came samples of acute and convalescent COVID-19. PBMCs, B-cell-depleted T cells, or T cells provided the cDNA or gDNA that made up the material.

The chain employs TRBV7-3 and TRBJ1-1; 7 positions match TRBD1. The receptor's source is a man between 65 and 79 years old with acute or convalescent COVID-19. Sample: peripheral blood. CDR3 loop: CASSPVPGGNTEAFF. CDR3 bases: TGTGCCAGCAGCCCCGTCCCAGGGGGAAACACTGAAGCTTTCTTT.